Listed below are T cell receptor beta chains from one sample, sequenced in a study of T-cell reconstitution after alpha-beta-depleted transplantation in children. TCRdb recomputed calls from the PCR reads with MiXCR, one row per CDR3 protein. This sample has some 220,000 distinct CDR3 sequences, with 8% to 10% found just once. This specimen consisted of PBMCs from the stem cell graft donor, obtained from the stem cell graft. The receptors stem from a human donor who donated a stem cell graft to a child with acute lymphoblastic leukemia. The CDR3 runs from the conserved cysteine through the conserved F or W. D genes are given only for firm matches. Not all rows give a size; the values are once, few, many and, for expanded clones, a class.

clone_size j_call v_call d_call cdr3_aa cdr3_nt
- TRBJ1-1 TRBV6-1 - CASSEFKNTEAFF TGTGCCAGCAGTGAATTCAAGAACACTGAAGCTTTCTTT
many TRBJ1-5 TRBV27 - CASSLKDWQPQHF TGTGCCAGCAGTCTAAAGGACTGGCAGCCCCAGCATTTT
- TRBJ1-5 TRBV24-1 TRBD1 CATSGTGGNQPQHF TGTGCCACCAGTGGGACAGGGGGGAATCAGCCCCAGCATTTT
- TRBJ2-7 TRBV27 TRBD1 CASSLSSGTGPYEQYF TGTGCCAGCAGTTTATCTTCTGGGACAGGCCCCTACGAGCAGTACTTC
many TRBJ1-5 TRBV5-5 - CASSLVGSGNQPQHF TGTGCCAGCAGCTTGGTAGGGTCGGGCAATCAGCCCCAGCATTTT
- TRBJ2-5 TRBV27 - CASSLIPPGATQYF TGTGCCAGCAGTTTAATCCCCCCCGGTGCGACCCAGTACTTC
many TRBJ2-2 TRBV4-3 TRBD2 CASSSGVRDTGELFF TGCGCCAGCAGTAGCGGGGTCAGGGACACCGGGGAGCTGTTTTTT
few TRBJ1-1 TRBV6-5 - CASSYSPGPNTEAFF TGTGCCAGCAGTTACTCGCCAGGACCGAACACTGAAGCTTTCTTT
few TRBJ2-4 TRBV5-6 - CASRRVGAKNIQYF TGTGCCAGCAGGAGAGTGGGGGCCAAAAACATTCAGTACTTC
many TRBJ2-1 TRBV20-1 TRBD2 CSASSSGVNEQFF TGCAGTGCTAGCTCTAGCGGGGTAAATGAGCAGTTCTTC
many TRBJ1-1 TRBV24-1 - CATKGPNTEAFF TGTGCCACCAAGGGGCCGAACACTGAAGCTTTCTTT
many TRBJ2-3 TRBV2 TRBD1 CASSVDRTAGDTQYF TGTGCCAGCTCTGTGGACAGGACGGCCGGAGATACGCAGTATTTT
- TRBJ1-1 TRBV6-5 TRBD1 CASSRAGQSAFF TGTGCCAGCAGTAGAGCGGGACAGTCAGCTTTCTTT
- TRBJ2-7 TRBV19 - CASRQLSSYEQYF TGTGCCAGTCGACAGCTTAGCTCCTACGAGCAGTACTTC
many TRBJ2-7 TRBV5-1 - CASSKRTVKYTYEQYF TGCGCCAGCAGCAAAAGGACAGTTAAGTACACCTACGAGCAGTACTTC
- TRBJ2-3 TRBV5-6 - CASSFGPDTQYF TGTGCCAGCAGCTTCGGGCCGGATACGCAGTATTTT
many TRBJ1-5 TRBV29-1 - CSVGTDPGQPQHF TGCAGCGTTGGGACAGATCCCGGTCAGCCCCAGCATTTT
few TRBJ1-1 TRBV29-1 - CSVESGGTEAFF TGCAGCGTTGAGTCTGGGGGGACTGAAGCTTTCTTT
- TRBJ1-2 TRBV29-1 - CSAAAGSLNYGYTF TGCAGCGCCGCCGCAGGGAGTTTAAACTATGGCTACACCTTC
- TRBJ1-3 TRBV5-1 - CASSLAEFGNTIYF TGCGCCAGCAGCTTGGCCGAATTCGGAAACACCATATATTTT
few TRBJ2-3 TRBV6-1 TRBD2 CASRLAGGPSTDTQYF TGTGCCAGCAGACTAGCGGGGGGGCCTAGCACAGATACGCAGTATTTT
many TRBJ2-7 TRBV20-1 - CSASIPGQRYEQYF TGCAGTGCTAGTATACCGGGACAACGCTACGAGCAGTACTTC
- TRBJ2-1 TRBV11-1 TRBD2 CASSLGREIAGGFVEQFF TGTGCCAGCAGCTTAGGTCGGGAAATAGCGGGGGGGTTTGTTGAGCAGTTCTTC
many TRBJ1-1 TRBV10-3 TRBD1 CAINRAGGALGTEAFF TGTGCCATCAACCGAGCAGGGGGGGCGCTTGGCACTGAAGCTTTCTTT
few TRBJ2-5 TRBV2 - CASSGLKTQYF TGTGCCAGCAGTGGGTTAAAGACCCAGTACTTC
few TRBJ1-2 TRBV5-1 - CASSLERKNYGYTF TGCGCCAGCAGCTTGGAACGGAAAAACTATGGCTACACCTTC
many TRBJ2-2 TRBV27 - CASSLWGPDTGELFF TGTGCCAGCAGTTTATGGGGGCCCGACACCGGGGAGCTGTTTTTT
- TRBJ2-1 TRBV12-3/TRBV12-4 - CASSMLGAEQFF TGTGCCAGCAGCATGCTTGGGGCTGAGCAGTTCTTC
- TRBJ2-2 TRBV5-1 TRBD1 CASSWDRGPTGELFF TGCGCCAGCAGCTGGGACAGGGGGCCCACCGGGGAGCTGTTTTTT
many TRBJ2-3 TRBV30 TRBD2 CAWSVLAGGTDTQYF TGTGCCTGGAGTGTACTAGCGGGGGGGACAGATACGCAGTATTTT
- TRBJ1-4 TRBV7-8 - CASSLDLPWTNEKLFF TGTGCCAGCAGCTTAGATCTCCCGTGGACGAATGAAAAACTGTTTTTT
- TRBJ1-1 TRBV6-1 - CASSGEGLPTEAFF TGTGCCAGCAGTGGCGAGGGGCTTCCCACTGAAGCTTTCTTT
many TRBJ2-1 TRBV5-6 - CASSFAVEQFF TGTGCCAGCAGCTTTGCGGTCGAGCAGTTCTTC
many TRBJ1-1 TRBV29-1 - CSVRPFRGTEAFF TGCAGCGTTCGTCCCTTCAGGGGCACTGAAGCTTTCTTT
- TRBJ2-3 TRBV21-1 - CASSKSKRGTNTDTQYF TGTGCCAGCAGCAAATCGAAGCGGGGGACCAACACAGATACGCAGTATTTT
many TRBJ2-3 TRBV5-1 TRBD2 CASSLVAGALTDTQYF TGCGCCAGCAGCTTGGTAGCGGGGGCCCTGACAGATACGCAGTATTTT
- TRBJ1-1 TRBV7-2 - CASSLVQGREAFF TGTGCCAGCAGCTTAGTTCAGGGTAGGGAAGCTTTCTTT
- TRBJ1-2 TRBV20-1 TRBD1 CSARDQGAAYGYTF TGCAGTGCTAGAGATCAGGGGGCGGCCTATGGCTACACCTTC
few TRBJ1-1 TRBV6-1 - CASRRTGYEIGDTEAFF TGTGCCAGCAGACGAACAGGGTACGAGATCGGGGACACTGAAGCTTTCTTT
many TRBJ1-4 TRBV20-1 - CSAVRGTNEKLFF TGCAGTGCCGTGCGGGGTACTAATGAAAAACTGTTTTTT
few TRBJ2-7 TRBV7-2 - CASSLAFRGLTFYEQYF TGTGCCAGCAGCTTAGCCTTTAGGGGTCTAACATTCTACGAGCAGTACTTC
- TRBJ1-5 TRBV12-3/TRBV12-4 - CASSPQAGNQPQHF TGTGCCAGCAGCCCTCAGGCAGGCAATCAGCCCCAGCATTTT
few TRBJ2-7 TRBV27 TRBD2 CASTYWSGGASEQYF TGTGCCAGCACCTACTGGAGCGGGGGGGCGTCGGAGCAGTACTTC
few TRBJ1-5 TRBV2 - CASSGVSNQPQHF TGTGCCAGCAGTGGGGTGAGCAATCAGCCCCAGCATTTT
few TRBJ2-5 TRBV29-1 - CSVTAKLGETQYF TGCAGCGTTACGGCAAAACTGGGGGAGACCCAGTACTTC
many TRBJ1-2 TRBV6-2/TRBV6-3 - CASRESVFYGYTF TGTGCCAGCAGAGAATCAGTCTTCTATGGCTACACCTTC
few TRBJ1-1 TRBV20-1 - CSAIRYNTEAFF TGCAGTGCGATTAGGTACAACACTGAAGCTTTCTTT
- TRBJ2-2 TRBV6-2/TRBV6-3 TRBD1 CASLFGTGAGELFF TGTGCCAGCTTATTCGGGACAGGGGCCGGGGAGCTGTTTTTT
many TRBJ1-1 TRBV20-1 TRBD1 CSAPSDRAREAFF TGCAGTGCTCCTTCGGACAGGGCTCGGGAAGCTTTCTTT
- TRBJ2-7 TRBV7-6 - CASRAGLSSYEQYF TGTGCCAGCAGGGCGGGACTTAGCTCCTACGAGCAGTACTTC
- TRBJ2-5 TRBV29-1 - CSVERQQETQYF TGCAGCGTTGAAAGGCAGCAAGAGACCCAGTACTTC
- TRBJ2-3 TRBV15 - CATKFTDTQYF TGTGCCACCAAATTCACAGATACGCAGTATTTT
few TRBJ1-1 TRBV6-1 - CASSPTHWRTEAFF TGTGCCAGCAGTCCGACGCACTGGAGGACTGAAGCTTTCTTT